This record concerns one TCR beta chain sequence. Its antigen remains unidentified. These data belong to a study of cytomegalovirus exposure and HLA in healthy donors. Study-level background: An earlier analysis identified 120 million or so unique TCR beta sequences in about 200 million T cells. Points from the study as a whole: One later analysis reportedly identified an Asian-associated ancestry cluster that showed fewer N-insertions than the approximately 710-donor mean. In a later analysis, specific HLA alleles were associated with more than 15,000 TCR beta sequences at a 0.05 false discovery rate. A prior analysis recorded that most TCR beta V segments were productive about 87% or about 30% of the time.

Amplification used 60 Vbeta primers and 13 Jbeta primers. Profiling relied on immunoSEQ multiplex PCR, and the TCRdb table lists in-frame clones only, not all of them. The data hold roughly 160,000 clones, with roughly 80% observed a single time. The CDR3 has 14 residues. With V trimmed by 2 bases and J by 6 bases, 2 bases remained unmatched. CDR1 MDHEN and CDR2 SYDVKM come from the germline V gene. The sequencing sample was made of PBMCs. The chain combines TRBV28 with TRBJ2-7, with 12 nucleotides matching TRBD2. The sequence was collected from a male donor in good health and CMV-seropositive. Here the CDR3 reads CASSLLAGGREQYF. Here the CDR3 DNA reads TGTGCCAGCAGTTTACTAGCGGGAGGGCGCGAGCAGTACTTC.